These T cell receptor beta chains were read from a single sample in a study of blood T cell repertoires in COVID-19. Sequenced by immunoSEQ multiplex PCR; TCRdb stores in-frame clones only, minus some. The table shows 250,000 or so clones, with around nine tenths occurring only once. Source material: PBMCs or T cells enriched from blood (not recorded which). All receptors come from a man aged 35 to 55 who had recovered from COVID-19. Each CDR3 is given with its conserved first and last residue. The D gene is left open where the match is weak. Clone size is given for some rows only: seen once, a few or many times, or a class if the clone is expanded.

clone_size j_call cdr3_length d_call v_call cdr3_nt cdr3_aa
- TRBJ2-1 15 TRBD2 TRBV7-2 TGTGCCAGCAGCCCGACTAGCGGGAGGGAAAGTGAGCAGTTCTTC CASSPTSGRESEQFF
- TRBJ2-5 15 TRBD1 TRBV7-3 TGTGCCAGCAGCGCAGGGGGTACGTCCAAAGAGACCCAGTACTTC CASSAGGTSKETQYF
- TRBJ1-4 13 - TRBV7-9 TGTGCCAGCCGGGGGGAGGGCAGTGAAAAACTGTTTTTT CASRGEGSEKLFF
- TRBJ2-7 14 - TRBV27 TGTGCCAGCAGTTTATGGGTCGAACAGACGGAGCAGTACTTC CASSLWVEQTEQYF
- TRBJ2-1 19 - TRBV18 TGTGCCAGCTCACCACCGAACAGGGGGGGACTAATGTCCTACAATGAGCAGTTCTTC CASSPPNRGGLMSYNEQFF
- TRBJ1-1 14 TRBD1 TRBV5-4 TGTGCCAGCAGCCCCCGGGACAGGAACACTGAAGCTTTCTTT CASSPRDRNTEAFF
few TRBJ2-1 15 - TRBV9 TGTGCCAGCAGCGTAGGCGGGAAGGGTGGCAATGAGCAGTTCTTC CASSVGGKGGNEQFF
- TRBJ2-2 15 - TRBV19 TGTGCCAGTAGTATATTCAGGGGGGAAACCGGGGAGCTGTTTTTT CASSIFRGETGELFF
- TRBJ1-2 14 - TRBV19 TGTGCCAGTAGTATCCAGAACGATAACTATGGCTACACCTTC CASSIQNDNYGYTF
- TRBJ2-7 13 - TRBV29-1 TGCAGCGTTGGTGCAGGGCCCCCCTACGAGCAGTACTTC CSVGAGPPYEQYF
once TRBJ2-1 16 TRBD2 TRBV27 TGTGCCAGCTTCCGAAGGTTAGCGGGGACCTACAATGAGCAGTTCTTC CASFRRLAGTYNEQFF
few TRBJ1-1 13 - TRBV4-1 TGCGCCAGCAGCCAAGATCGGGGCACTGAAGCTTTCTTT CASSQDRGTEAFF
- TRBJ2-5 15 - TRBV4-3 TGCGCCAGCAGCCAATGGAAGAAGGAGCAAGAGACCCAGTACTTC CASSQWKKEQETQYF
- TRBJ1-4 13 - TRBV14 TGTGCCAGCAGCCCGCGGAATGAGATGAAACTGTTTTTT CASSPRNEMKLFF
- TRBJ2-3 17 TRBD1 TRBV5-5 TGTGCCAGCAGCCCTCGACCGGACAGGGGAATCACAGATACGCAGTATTTT CASSPRPDRGITDTQYF
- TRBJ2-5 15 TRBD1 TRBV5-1 TGCGCCAGCAGCACAATAGGACAGGTTCAAGAGACCCAGTACTTC CASSTIGQVQETQYF
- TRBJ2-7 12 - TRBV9 TGTGCCAGCAGCGTAGTTAATTACGAGCAGTACTTC CASSVVNYEQYF
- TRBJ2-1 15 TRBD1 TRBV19 TGTGCCAGTAGTATCCGGACAGGTGACTACAATGAGCAGTTCTTC CASSIRTGDYNEQFF
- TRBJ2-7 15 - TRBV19 TGTGCCAGTAGTGCACAGGGTGGCCTATTCTACGAGCAGTACTTC CASSAQGGLFYEQYF
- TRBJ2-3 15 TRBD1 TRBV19 TGTGCCAGTAGTACCGGGACAGGAGGCACAGATACGCAGTATTTT CASSTGTGGTDTQYF
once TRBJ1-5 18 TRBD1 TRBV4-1 TGCGCCAGCAGCCAAGGGGGGACAGGGGTCTTTGGGAATCAGCCCCAGCATTTT CASSQGGTGVFGNQPQHF
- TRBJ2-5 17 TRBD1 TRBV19 TGTGCCAGTAGTATTTATTCTGGACAGGAGTTCCAAGAGACCCAGTACTTC CASSIYSGQEFQETQYF
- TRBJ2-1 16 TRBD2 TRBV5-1 TGCGCCAGCAGCTTGTCGTTAGCGGGACCATACAATGAGCAGTTCTTC CASSLSLAGPYNEQFF
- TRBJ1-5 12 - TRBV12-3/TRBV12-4 TGTGCCAGCAGTTCTAGGGGGTTGCCCCAGCATTTT CASSSRGLPQHF
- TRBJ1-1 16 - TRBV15 TGTGCCACCAGCAGAGCGAGAAACACGAGGCAGACTGAAGCTTTCTTT CATSRARNTRQTEAFF
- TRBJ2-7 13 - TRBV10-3 TGTGCCATCAGGGACACCCTCGGGTACGAGCAGTACTTC CAIRDTLGYEQYF
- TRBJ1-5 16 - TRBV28 TGTGCCAGCAGGGGCGGGGGGGGCCGAAGCAATCAGCCCCAGCATTTT CASRGGGGRSNQPQHF
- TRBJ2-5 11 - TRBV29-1 TGCAGCGTACGGACTCAACAGACCCAGTACTTC CSVRTQQTQYF
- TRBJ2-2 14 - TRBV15 TGTGCCACCAGCAGAGATTTCGAGACCGGGGAGCTGTTTTTT CATSRDFETGELFF
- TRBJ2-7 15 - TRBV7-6 TGTGCCAGCAGCGAGGCGTACGGGGGAGCCTACGAGCAGTACTTC CASSEAYGGAYEQYF
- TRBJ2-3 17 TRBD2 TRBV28 TGTGCCAGCAGTTTTGGGACTAGCGGGTATAGCACAGATACGCAGTATTTT CASSFGTSGYSTDTQYF
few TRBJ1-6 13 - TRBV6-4 TGTGCCAGCAGTGACTTGGCAGGGCGGACCCTCCACTTT CASSDLAGRTLHF
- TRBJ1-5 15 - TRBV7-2 TGTGCCAGCAGCGAGGCTGGGGGCGTTGATCAGCCCCAGCATTTT CASSEAGGVDQPQHF
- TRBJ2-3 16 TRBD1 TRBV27 TGTGCCAGCAGTTTTTCCGGGACAGGAAGCACAGATACGCAGTATTTT CASSFSGTGSTDTQYF
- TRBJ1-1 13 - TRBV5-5 TGTGCCAGCAGCGCTTCAGTGAACACTGAAGCTTTCTTT CASSASVNTEAFF
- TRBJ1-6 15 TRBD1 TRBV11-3 TGTGCCAGCAGCCCAAGGACAGGAAATAATTCACCCCTCCACTTT CASSPRTGNNSPLHF
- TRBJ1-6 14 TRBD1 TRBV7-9 TGTGCCAGCAGCTCCGGACAGGGTGGGTCACCCCTCCACTTT CASSSGQGGSPLHF
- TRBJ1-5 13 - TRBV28 TGTGCCAGCGTGGACAGTAGAAATCAGCCCCAGCATTTT CASVDSRNQPQHF
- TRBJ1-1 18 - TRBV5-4 TGTGCCAGCAGCTTCGACGGGAATATGGTGGGTGCGGACACTGAAGCTTTCTTT CASSFDGNMVGADTEAFF
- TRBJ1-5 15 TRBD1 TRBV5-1 TGCGCCAGCAGCTATCTACAGGGGGAGAATCAGCCCCAGCATTTT CASSYLQGENQPQHF
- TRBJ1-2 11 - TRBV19 TGTGCCAGCGACAGCGTATATGGCTACACCTTC CASDSVYGYTF
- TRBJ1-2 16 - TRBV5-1 TGCGCCAGCAGCTTGTACCAGGGTAGGGCAAACTATGGCTACACCTTC CASSLYQGRANYGYTF
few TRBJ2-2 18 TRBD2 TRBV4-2 TGTGCCAGCAGCCAAGACGGTCGACTAGCGGGTTATACCGGGGAGCTGTTTTTT CASSQDGRLAGYTGELFF
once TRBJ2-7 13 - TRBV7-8 TGTGCCAGCAGCCGCCTAGCATCCAACGAGCAGTACTTC CASSRLASNEQYF
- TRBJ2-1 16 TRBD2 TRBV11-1 TGTGCCAGCAGCCCACGGACTAGCCCTTCCTACAATGAGCAGTTCTTC CASSPRTSPSYNEQFF
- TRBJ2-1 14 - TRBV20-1 TGCAGTGCTAGTACGGGAAGTTACCACAATGAGCAGTTCTTC CSASTGSYHNEQFF
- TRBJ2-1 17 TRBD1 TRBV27 TGTGCCAGCAGCTCGCCTCTTACAGGGGATGGATTACATGAGCAGTTCTTC CASSSPLTGDGLHEQFF
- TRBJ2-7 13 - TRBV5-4 TGTGCCAGCAGCTTTCCAGGTTCCTACGAGCAGTACTTC CASSFPGSYEQYF
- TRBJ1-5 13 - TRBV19 TGTGCCAGTAGTATTACAGGAATTCGGCCCCAGCATTTT CASSITGIRPQHF
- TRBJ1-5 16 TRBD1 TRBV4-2 TGTGCCAGCAGCCAAGATACGACAGGGATTAATCAGCCCCAGCATTTT CASSQDTTGINQPQHF
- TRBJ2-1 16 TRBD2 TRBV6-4 TGTGCCAGCAGTGGTACTAGCGGGATCCCCAACAATGAGCAGTTCTTC CASSGTSGIPNNEQFF
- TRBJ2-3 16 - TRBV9 TGTGCCAGCAGCGTAACCCACGGGGAGTACACAGATACGCAGTATTTT CASSVTHGEYTDTQYF
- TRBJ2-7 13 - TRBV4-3 TGCGCCAGCAGCCAGGAAACTACCTACGAGCAGTACTTC CASSQETTYEQYF
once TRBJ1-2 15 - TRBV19 TGTGCCAGTACCGATGGACGCGGGGATAACTATGGCTACACCTTC CASTDGRGDNYGYTF
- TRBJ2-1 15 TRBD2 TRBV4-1 TGCGCCAGCAGGTTCTTGGGGACTAGCGGGAACGAGCAGTTCTTC CASRFLGTSGNEQFF
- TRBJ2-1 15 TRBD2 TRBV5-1 TGCGCCAGCAGCTCGACTAGCGGGAGTTTCAATGAGCAGTTCTTC CASSSTSGSFNEQFF
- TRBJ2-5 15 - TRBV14 TGTGCCAGCAGCCAGCCCAGGGGATGGGGAGAGACCCAGTACTTC CASSQPRGWGETQYF
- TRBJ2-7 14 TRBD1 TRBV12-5 TGTGCTAGTGGCCCCGGACAGGGGGCACAGGAGCAGTACTTC CASGPGQGAQEQYF
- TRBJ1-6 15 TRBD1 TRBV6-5 TGTGCCAGCACTACTGGGACAGAGAATAATTCACCCCTCCACTTT CASTTGTENNSPLHF
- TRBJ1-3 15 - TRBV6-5 TGTGCCAGCAGTTACACCCAGGGGCTCGGAAACACCATATATTTT CASSYTQGLGNTIYF